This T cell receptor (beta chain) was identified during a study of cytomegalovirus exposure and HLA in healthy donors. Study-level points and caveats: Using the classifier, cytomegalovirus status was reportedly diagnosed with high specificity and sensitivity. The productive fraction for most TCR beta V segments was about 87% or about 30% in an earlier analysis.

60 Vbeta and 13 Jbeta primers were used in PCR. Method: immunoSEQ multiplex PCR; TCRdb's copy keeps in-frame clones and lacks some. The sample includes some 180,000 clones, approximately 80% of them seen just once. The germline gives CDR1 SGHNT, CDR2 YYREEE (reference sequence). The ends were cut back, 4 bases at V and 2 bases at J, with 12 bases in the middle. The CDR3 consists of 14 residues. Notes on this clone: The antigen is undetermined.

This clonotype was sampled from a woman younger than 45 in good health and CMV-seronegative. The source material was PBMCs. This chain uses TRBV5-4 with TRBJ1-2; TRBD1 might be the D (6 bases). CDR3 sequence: CASSRLQGNYGYTF. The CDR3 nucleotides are TGTGCCAGCAGCCGCTTACAGGGAAACTATGGCTACACCTTC.